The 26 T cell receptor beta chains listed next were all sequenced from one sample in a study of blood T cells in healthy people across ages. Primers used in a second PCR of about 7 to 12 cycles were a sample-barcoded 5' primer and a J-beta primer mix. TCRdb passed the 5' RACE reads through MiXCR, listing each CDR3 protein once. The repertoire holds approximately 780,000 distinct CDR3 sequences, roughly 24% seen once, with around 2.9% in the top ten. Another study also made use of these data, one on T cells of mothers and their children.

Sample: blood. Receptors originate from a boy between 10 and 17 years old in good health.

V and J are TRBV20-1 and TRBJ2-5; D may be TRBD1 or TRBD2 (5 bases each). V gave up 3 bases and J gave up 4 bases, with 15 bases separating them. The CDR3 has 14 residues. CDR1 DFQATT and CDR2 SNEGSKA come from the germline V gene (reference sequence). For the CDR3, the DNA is TGCAGTGCTAGCAGGGTGGCCCGGGGAGAGACCCAGTACTTC. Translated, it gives CSASRVARGETQYF.

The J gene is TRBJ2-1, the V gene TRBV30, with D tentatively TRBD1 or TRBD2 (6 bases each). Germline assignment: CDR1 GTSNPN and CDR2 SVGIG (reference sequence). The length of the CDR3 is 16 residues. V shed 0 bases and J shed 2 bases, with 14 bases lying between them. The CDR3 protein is CAWSVGGGSTYNEQFF. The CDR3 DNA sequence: TGTGCCTGGAGTGTAGGAGGGGGGTCTACCTACAATGAGCAGTTCTTC.

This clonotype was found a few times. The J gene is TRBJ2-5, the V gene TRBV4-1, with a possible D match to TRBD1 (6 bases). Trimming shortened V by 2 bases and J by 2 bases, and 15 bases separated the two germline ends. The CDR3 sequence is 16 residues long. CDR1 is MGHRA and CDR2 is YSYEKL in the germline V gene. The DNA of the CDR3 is TGCGCCAGCAGCCAACGTTTCCTGGACAGTCAAGAGACCCAGTACTTC. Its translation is CASSQRFLDSQETQYF.

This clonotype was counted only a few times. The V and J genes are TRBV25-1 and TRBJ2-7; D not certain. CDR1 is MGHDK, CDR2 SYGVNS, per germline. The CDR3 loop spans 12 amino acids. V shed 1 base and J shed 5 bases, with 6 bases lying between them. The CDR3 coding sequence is TGTGCCAGCAGTGAATTTCTAGACGAGCAGTACTTC. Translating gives CASSEFLDEQYF.

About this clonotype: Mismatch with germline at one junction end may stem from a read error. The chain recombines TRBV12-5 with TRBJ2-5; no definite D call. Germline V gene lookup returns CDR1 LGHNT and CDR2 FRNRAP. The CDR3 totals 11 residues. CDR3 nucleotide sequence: TGTGCTAGTGGTTTGGGGACGGTGGCCTTCTTC. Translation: CASGLGTVAFF.

The CDR3 bases are TGCAGTGCTAGACAGAGAACCGGGACTCAGAGCTCCTACGAGCAGTACTTC. It codes for CSARQRTGTQSSYEQYF. The genes are TRBV20-1 and TRBJ2-5, with D perhaps matching TRBD2 (6 bases). TRBJ2-7 matches the DNA end more closely, so the J call is doubtful. The CDR3 consists of 17 residues. Germline lookup yields CDR1 DFQATT and CDR2 SNEGSKA (reference sequence).

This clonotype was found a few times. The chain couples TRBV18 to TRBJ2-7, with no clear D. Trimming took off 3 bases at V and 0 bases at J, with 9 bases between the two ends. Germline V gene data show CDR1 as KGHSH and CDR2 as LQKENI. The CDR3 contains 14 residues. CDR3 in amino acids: CASSPDRSSYEQYF. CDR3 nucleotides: TGTGCCAGCTCACCCGACCGGAGCTCCTACGAGCAGTACTTC.

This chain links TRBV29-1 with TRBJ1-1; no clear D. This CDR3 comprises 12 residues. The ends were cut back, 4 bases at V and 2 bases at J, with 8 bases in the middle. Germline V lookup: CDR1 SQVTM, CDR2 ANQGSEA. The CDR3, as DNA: TGCAGCGTTGGCGAGGCTAACACTGAAGCTTTCTTT. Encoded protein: CSVGEANTEAFF.

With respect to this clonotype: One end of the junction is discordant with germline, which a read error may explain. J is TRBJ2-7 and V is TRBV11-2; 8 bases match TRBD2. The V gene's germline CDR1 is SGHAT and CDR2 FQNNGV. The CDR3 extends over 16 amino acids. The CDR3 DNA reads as TGTGCTAGCAGCTTAGGGGCGGGGGGCACCTACAATGAGCAGTGCTTC. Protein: CASSLGAGGTYNEQCF.

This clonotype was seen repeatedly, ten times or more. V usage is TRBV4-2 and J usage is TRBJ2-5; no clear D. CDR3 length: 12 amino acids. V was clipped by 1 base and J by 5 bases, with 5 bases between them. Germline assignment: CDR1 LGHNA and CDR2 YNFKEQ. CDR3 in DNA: TGTGCCAGCAGCCAAGGACGGGAGACCCAGTACTTC. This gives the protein CASSQGRETQYF.

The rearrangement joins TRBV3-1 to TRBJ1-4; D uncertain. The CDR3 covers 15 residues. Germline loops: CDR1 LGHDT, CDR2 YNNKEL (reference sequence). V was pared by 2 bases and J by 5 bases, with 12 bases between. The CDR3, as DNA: TGTGCCAGCAGCCAACTTAAGGCAGCGAATGAAAAACTGTTTTTT. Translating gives CASSQLKAANEKLFF.

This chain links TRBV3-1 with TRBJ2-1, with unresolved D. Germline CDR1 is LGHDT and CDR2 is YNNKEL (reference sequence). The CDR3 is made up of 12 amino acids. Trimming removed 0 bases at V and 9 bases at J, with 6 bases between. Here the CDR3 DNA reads TGTGCCAGCAGCCAAGAACGCGCTGAGCAGTTCTTC. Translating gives CASSQERAEQFF.

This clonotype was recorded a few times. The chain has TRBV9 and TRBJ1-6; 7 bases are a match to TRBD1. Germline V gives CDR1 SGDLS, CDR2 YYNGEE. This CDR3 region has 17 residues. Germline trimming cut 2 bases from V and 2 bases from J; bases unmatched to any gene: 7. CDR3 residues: CASSVRSGTAYNSPLHF. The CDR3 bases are TGTGCCAGCAGCGTCCGATCTGGGACAGCCTATAATTCACCCCTCCACTTT. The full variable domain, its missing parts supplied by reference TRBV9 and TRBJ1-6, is DSGVTQTPKHLITATGQRVTLRCSPRSGDLSVYWYQQSLDQGLQFLIQYYNGEERAKGNILERFSAQQFPDLHSELNLSSLELGDSALYFCASSVRSGTAYNSPLHFGNGTRLTVT.

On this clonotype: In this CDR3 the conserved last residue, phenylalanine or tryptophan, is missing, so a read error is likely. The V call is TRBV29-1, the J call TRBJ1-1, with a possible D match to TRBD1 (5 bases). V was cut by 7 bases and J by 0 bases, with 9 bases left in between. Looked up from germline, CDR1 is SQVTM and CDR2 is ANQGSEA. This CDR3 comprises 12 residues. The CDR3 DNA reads TGCAGCGGGGGACGGATGAACACTGAAGCTTTCCTT. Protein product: CSGGRMNTEAFL.

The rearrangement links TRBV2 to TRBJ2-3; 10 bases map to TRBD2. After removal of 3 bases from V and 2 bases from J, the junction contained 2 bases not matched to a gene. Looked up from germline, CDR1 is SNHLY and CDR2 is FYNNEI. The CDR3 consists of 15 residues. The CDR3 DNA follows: TGTGCCAGCAGTGATCTAGCGGGGGACACAGATACGCAGTATTTT. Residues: CASSDLAGDTDTQYF.

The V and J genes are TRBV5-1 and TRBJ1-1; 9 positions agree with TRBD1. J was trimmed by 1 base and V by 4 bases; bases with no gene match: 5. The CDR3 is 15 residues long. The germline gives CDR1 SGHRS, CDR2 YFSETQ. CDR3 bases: TGCGCCAGCAGCATACAGGGGGCCCCGAACACTGAAGCTTTCTTT. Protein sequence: CASSIQGAPNTEAFF. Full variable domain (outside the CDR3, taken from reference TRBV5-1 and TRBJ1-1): KAGVTQTPRYLIKTRGQQVTLSCSPISGHRSVSWYQQTPGQGLQFLFEYFSETQRNKGNFPGRFSGRQFSNSRSEMNVSTLELGDSALYLCASSIQGAPNTEAFFGQGTRLTVV.

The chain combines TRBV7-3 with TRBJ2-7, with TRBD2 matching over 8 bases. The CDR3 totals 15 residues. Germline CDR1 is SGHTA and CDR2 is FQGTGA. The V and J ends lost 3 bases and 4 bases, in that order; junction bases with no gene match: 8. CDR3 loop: CASSFRGGLEYEQYF. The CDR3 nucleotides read TGTGCCAGCAGCTTCCGGGGGGGCCTTGAGTACGAGCAGTACTTC.

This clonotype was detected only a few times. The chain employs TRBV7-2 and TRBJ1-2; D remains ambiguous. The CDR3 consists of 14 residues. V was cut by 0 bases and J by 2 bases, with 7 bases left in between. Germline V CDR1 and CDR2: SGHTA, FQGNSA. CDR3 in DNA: TGTGCCAGCAGCTTAGCGCACACCAACTATGGCTACACCTTC. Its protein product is CASSLAHTNYGYTF.

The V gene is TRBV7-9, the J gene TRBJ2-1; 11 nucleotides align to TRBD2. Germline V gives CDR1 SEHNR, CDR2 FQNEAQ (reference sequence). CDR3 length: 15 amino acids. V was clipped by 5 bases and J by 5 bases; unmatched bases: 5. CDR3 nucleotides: TGTGCCAGCAGCCTTCATAGCGGGGGGGACAATGAGCAGTTCTTC. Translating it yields CASSLHSGGDNEQFF.

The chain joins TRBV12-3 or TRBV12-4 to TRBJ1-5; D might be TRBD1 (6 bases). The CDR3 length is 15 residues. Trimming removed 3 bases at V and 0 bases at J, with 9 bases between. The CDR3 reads CASSFRQDSNQPQHF. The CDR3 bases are TGTGCCAGCAGTTTTAGACAGGATAGCAATCAGCCCCAGCATTTT.

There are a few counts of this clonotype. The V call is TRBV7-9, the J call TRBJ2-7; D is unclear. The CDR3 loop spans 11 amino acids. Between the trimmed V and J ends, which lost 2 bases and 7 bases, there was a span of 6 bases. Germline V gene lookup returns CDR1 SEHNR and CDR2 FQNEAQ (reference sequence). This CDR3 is CASSLLEEQYF. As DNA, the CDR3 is TGTGCCAGCAGCTTACTTGAGGAGCAGTACTTC. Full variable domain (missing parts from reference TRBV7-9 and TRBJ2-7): DTGVSQNPRHKITKRGQNVTFRCDPISEHNRLYWYRQTLGQGPEFLTYFQNEAQLEKSRLLSDRFSAERPKGSFSTLEIQRTEQGDSAMYLCASSLLEEQYFGPGTRLTVT.

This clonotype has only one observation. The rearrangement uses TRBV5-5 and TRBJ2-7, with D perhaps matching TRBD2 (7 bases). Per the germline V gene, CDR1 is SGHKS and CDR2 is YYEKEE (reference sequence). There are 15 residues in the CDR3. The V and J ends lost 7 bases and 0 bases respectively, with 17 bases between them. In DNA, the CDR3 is TGTGCCAGCCGCACCTCGGCGGGGGCCTCCTACGAGCAGTACTTC. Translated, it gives CASRTSAGASYEQYF.

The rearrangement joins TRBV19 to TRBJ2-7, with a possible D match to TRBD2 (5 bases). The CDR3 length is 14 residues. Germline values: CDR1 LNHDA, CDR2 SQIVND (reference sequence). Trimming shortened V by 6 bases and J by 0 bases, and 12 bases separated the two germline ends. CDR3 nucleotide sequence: TGTGCCAGTAGGGAAACTAGTCCCTCCTACGAGCAGTACTTC. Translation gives CASRETSPSYEQYF.

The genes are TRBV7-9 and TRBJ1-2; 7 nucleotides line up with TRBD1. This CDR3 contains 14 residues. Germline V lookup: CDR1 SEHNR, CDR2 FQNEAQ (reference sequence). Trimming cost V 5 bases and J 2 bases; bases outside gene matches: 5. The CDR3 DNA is TGTGCCAGCAGCCGCGGACAGGAAAACTATGGCTACACCTTC. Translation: CASSRGQENYGYTF.

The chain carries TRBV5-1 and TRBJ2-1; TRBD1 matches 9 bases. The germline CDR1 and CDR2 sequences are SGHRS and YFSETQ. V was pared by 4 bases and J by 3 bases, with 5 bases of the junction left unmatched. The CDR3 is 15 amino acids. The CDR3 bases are TGCGCCAGCAGCCAGCCGGGACAGGGCTACAATGAGCAGTTCTTC. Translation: CASSQPGQGYNEQFF.

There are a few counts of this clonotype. The CDR3 sequence: CASSQDWSVSGANVLTF. The CDR3 DNA follows: TGTGCCAGCAGCCAAGATTGGTCGGTCTCTGGGGCCAACGTCCTGACTTTC. The rearrangement uses TRBV14 and TRBJ2-6, with no clear D. Germline CDR1 reads SGHDN; CDR2 reads FVKESK. The CDR3 runs 17 residues. V was pared by 0 bases and J by 0 bases, with 9 bases between. The full variable domain, rest sourced from reference TRBV14 and TRBJ2-6, is EAGVTQFPSHSVIEKGQTVTLRCDPISGHDNLYWYRRVMGKEIKFLLHFVKESKQDESGMPNNRFLAERTGGTYSTLKVQPAELEDSGVYFCASSQDWSVSGANVLTFGAGSRLTVL.